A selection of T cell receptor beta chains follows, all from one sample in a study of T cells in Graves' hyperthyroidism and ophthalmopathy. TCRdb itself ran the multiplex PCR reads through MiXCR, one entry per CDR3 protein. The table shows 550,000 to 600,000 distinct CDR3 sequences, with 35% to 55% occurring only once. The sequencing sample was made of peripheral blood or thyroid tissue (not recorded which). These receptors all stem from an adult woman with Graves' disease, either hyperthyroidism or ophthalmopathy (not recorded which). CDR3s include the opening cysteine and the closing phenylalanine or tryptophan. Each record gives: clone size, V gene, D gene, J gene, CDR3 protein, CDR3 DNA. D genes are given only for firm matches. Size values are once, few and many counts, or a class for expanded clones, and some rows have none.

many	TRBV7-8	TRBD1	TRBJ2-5	CASSLGTGSVGNSETQYF	TGTGCCAGCAGCTTAGGGACAGGGTCGGTTGGGAACTCGGAGACCCAGTACTTC
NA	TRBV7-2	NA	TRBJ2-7	CASGWANSYEQYF	TGTGCCAGCGGTTGGGCGAACTCCTACGAGCAGTACTTC
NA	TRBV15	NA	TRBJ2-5	CATSRLAGDGETQYF	TGTGCCACCAGCAGACTGGCAGGAGATGGAGAGACCCAGTACTTC
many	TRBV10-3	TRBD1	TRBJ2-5	CAISGQGMMETQYF	TGTGCCATCAGTGGACAGGGGATGATGGAGACCCAGTACTTC
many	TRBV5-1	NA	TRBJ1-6	CASSLDTLRDSPLHF	TGCGCCAGCAGCTTGGACACACTTAGGGATTCACCCCTCCACTTT
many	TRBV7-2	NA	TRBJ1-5	CASSLENEQPQHF	TGTGCCAGCAGCTTAGAGAACGAACAGCCCCAGCATTTT
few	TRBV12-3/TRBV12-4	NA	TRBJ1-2	CASSLWNYGYTF	TGTGCCAGCAGTTTATGGAACTATGGCTACACCTTC
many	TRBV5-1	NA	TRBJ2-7	CASTGLLTYEQYF	TGCGCCAGTACTGGACTTCTTACCTACGAGCAGTACTTC
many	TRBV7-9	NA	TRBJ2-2	CASKYGNTGELFF	TGTGCCAGCAAGTACGGGAACACCGGGGAGCTGTTTTTT
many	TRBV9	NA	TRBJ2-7	CASSAGLRLYEQYF	TGTGCCAGCAGCGCGGGCCTTCGTTTATACGAGCAGTACTTC
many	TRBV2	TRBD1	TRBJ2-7	CASSQGAGTGSYEQYF	TGTGCCAGCTCCCAGGGGGCCGGGACAGGGTCCTACGAGCAGTACTTC
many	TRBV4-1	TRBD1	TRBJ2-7	CASSHGDRGSYEQYF	TGCGCCAGCAGCCACGGGGACAGGGGATCCTACGAGCAGTACTTC
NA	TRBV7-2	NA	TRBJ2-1	CASSLEGGSYNEQFF	TGTGCCAGCAGCTTAGAAGGTGGCTCCTACAATGAGCAGTTCTTC
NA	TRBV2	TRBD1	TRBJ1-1	CASKDRAGNTEAFF	TGTGCCAGCAAGGACAGGGCCGGGAACACTGAAGCTTTCTTT
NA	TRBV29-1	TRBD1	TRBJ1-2	CSLPGQAWHGYTF	TGCAGCTTGCCCGGACAGGCCTGGCATGGCTACACCTTC
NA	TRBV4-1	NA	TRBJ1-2	CASSAVAAF	TGCGCCAGCAGCGCGGTAGCAGCCTTC
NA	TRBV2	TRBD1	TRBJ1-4	CASTAGGGGEKLFF	TGTGCCAGCACCGCAGGGGGAGGAGGAGAAAAACTGTTTTTT
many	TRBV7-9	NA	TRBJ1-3	CASSNGNTIYF	TGTGCCAGCAGCAATGGAAACACCATATATTTT
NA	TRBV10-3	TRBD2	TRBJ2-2	CAILAGSTGELFF	TGTGCCATCCTAGCGGGATCCACCGGGGAGCTGTTTTTT
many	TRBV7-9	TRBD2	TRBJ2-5	CASSSTSGRSETQYF	TGTGCCAGCAGCTCGACTAGCGGGAGGTCAGAGACCCAGTACTTC
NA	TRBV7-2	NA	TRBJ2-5	CASSSTTPLGETQYF	TGTGCCAGCAGTTCCACGACCCCGCTGGGAGAGACCCAGTACTTC
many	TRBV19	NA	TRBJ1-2	CASSIEGTYGYTF	TGTGCCAGTAGTATTGAAGGTACCTATGGCTACACCTTC
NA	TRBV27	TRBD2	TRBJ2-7	CASSTGTSGRYEQYF	TGTGCCAGCAGTACCGGGACTAGCGGGAGGTACGAGCAGTACTTC
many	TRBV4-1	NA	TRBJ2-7	CASSQERSPLYEQYF	TGCGCCAGCAGCCAAGAGCGGTCGCCCCTCTACGAGCAGTACTTC
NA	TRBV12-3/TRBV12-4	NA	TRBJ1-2	CASRTGAGESRRF	TGTGCCAGCAGGACGGGGGCCGGCGAGTCTCGGCGCTTC
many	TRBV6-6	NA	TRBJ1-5	CASSYRVDNQPQHF	TGTGCCAGCAGTTACAGAGTCGACAATCAGCCCCAGCATTTT
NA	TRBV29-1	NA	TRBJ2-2	CSVLGNTGELFF	TGCAGCGTTTTAGGGAACACCGGGGAGCTGTTTTTT
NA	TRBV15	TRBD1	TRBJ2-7	CATKKHRDRDEQYF	TGTGCCACCAAAAAACACCGGGACAGGGATGAGCAGTACTTC
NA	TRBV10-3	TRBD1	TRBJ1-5	CAISEEGQGNQPQHF	TGTGCCATCAGTGAGGAGGGACAGGGCAATCAGCCCCAGCATTTT
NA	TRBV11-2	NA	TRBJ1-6	CASSLRRARGANSPLHF	TGTGCCAGCAGCTTACGGCGAGCTCGGGGGGCGAATTCACCCCTCCACTTT
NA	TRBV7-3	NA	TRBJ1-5	CASSLAGGEETQHF	TGTGCCAGCAGCTTAGCGGGAGGGGAAGAGACCCAGCATTTT
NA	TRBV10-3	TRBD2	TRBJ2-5	CAIGASGKETQYF	TGTGCCATCGGGGCTAGCGGGAAAGAGACCCAGTACTTC
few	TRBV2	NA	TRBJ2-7	CASVVRYEQYF	TGTGCCAGCGTAGTGAGATACGAGCAGTACTTC
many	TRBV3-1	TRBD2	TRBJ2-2	CASSQGLGGAGELFF	TGTGCCAGCAGCCAGGGACTAGGAGGTGCCGGGGAGCTGTTTTTT
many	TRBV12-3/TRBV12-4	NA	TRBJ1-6	CASSLIRDNSPLHF	TGTGCCAGCAGTTTGATCAGGGATAATTCACCCCTCCACTTT
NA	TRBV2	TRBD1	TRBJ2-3	CASSADRGTQYF	TGTGCCAGCAGCGCGGACAGGGGTACGCAGTATTTT
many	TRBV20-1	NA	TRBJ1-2	CSARWLGAYGYTF	TGCAGTGCTAGATGGCTGGGGGCCTATGGCTACACCTTC
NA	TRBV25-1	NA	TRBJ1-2	CARFGGANYGYTF	TGTGCTAGATTCGGGGGAGCTAACTATGGCTACACCTTC
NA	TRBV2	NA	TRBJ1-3	CASSVGDPRGGNTIYF	TGTGCCAGCAGCGTTGGGGACCCTCGAGGGGGAAACACCATATATTTT
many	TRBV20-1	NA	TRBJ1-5	CSASGGSNQPQHF	TGCAGTGCTAGCGGGGGGAGCAATCAGCCCCAGCATTTT
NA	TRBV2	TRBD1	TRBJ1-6	CASKGQNNQPLHF	TGTGCCAGCAAGGGACAGAATAATCAGCCCCTCCACTTT
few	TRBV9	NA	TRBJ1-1	CASSVASRNTEAFF	TGTGCCAGCAGCGTAGCCAGCCGGAACACTGAAGCTTTCTTT
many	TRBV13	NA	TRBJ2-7	CASSPQGRLGEQYF	TGTGCCAGCAGCCCGCAGGGGAGGTTAGGCGAGCAGTACTTC
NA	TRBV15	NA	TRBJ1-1	CATSIVGRTEAFF	TGTGCCACCAGCATAGTTGGGAGGACTGAAGCTTTCTTT
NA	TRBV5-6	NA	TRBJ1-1	CASSLGQLFMNTEAFF	TGTGCCAGCAGCTTGGGGCAGCTCTTCATGAACACTGAAGCTTTCTTT
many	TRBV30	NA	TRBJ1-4	CAWSVGGWEKLFF	TGTGCCTGGAGTGTTGGAGGCTGGGAAAAACTGTTTTTT
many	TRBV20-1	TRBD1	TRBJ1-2	CSAPTGTGAGYTF	TGCAGTGCCCCCACCGGGACAGGGGCTGGCTACACCTTC
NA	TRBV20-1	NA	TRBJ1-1	CSVPTGMNTEASF	TGCAGTGTCCCGACGGGGATGAACACTGAAGCTTCCTTT